The 25 T cell receptor beta chains in this list originate from one sample, sequenced in a study of cytomegalovirus exposure and HLA in healthy donors. The PCR had 60 Vbeta and 13 Jbeta primers. The data were produced by immunoSEQ multiplex PCR, yet TCRdb's version contains in-frame clones alone and is incomplete. The data contain more than 95,000 clones, roughly 81% of them seen just once; the ten biggest clones take up about 1.1%. Sequencing input: PBMCs. The receptor source for this set is a woman in her twenties or thirties in good health and CMV-seronegative.

In this sample, this clone turned up once. The J gene is TRBJ1-1, the V gene TRBV13, with D possibly matching TRBD1 (6 bases). The germline V gene encodes CDR1 PRHDT and CDR2 FYEKMQ (reference sequence). The CDR3 contains 18 residues. Trimming left V 7 bases short and J 0 bases short, with 24 bases between. CDR3 region: CASTVGGASPIMNTEAFF. The CDR3 DNA reads as TGTGCCAGCACCGTTGGGGGGGCAAGCCCTATTATGAACACTGAAGCTTTCTTT.

DNA of the CDR3: TGCGCCAGCAGCCAAGACCGAAATAGCGGGAGGGCCTCCAATGAGCAGTTCTTC. Translation gives CASSQDRNSGRASNEQFF. The chain carries TRBV4-1 and TRBJ2-1, with TRBD2 matching over 11 bases. With V trimmed by 0 bases and J by 6 bases, 10 bases remained unmatched. The CDR3 is 18 residues long. The germline V gene has CDR1 MGHRA and CDR2 YSYEKL.

The rearrangement links TRBV10-3 to TRBJ2-1, with TRBD2 identical over 7 bases. V shed 10 bases and J 4 bases; nucleotides not matched to a gene: 10. Germline V CDR1 and CDR2: ENHRY, SYGVKD. The CDR3 is 14 amino acids. The CDR3 DNA reads TGTGCCACCAGCGGAACTAGCGCTTACAATGAGCAGTTCTTC. It specifies CATSGTSAYNEQFF.

The gene calls are TRBV9 and TRBJ2-2, with D possibly being TRBD2 (5 bases). The V gene lost 5 bases and the J gene lost 6 bases, with 17 bases spanning the gap. Germline CDR1 SGDLS, CDR2 YYNGEE. The length of the CDR3 is 15 residues. This CDR3 is CASRERANGPGELFF. The CDR3 DNA follows: TGTGCCAGCAGAGAGAGGGCCAATGGCCCCGGGGAGCTGTTTTTT. Looking up the rest from reference TRBV9 and TRBJ2-2 gives the full variable domain: DSGVTQTPKHLITATGQRVTLRCSPRSGDLSVYWYQQSLDQGLQFLIQYYNGEERAKGNILERFSAQQFPDLHSELNLSSLELGDSALYFCASRERANGPGELFFGEGSRLTVL.

This rearrangement joins TRBV11-2 to TRBJ1-2; TRBD1 aligns across 7 bases. From germline, CDR1 is SGHAT and CDR2 FQNNGV. J was trimmed by 4 bases and V by 8 bases; bases with no gene match: 13. The CDR3 length is 15 residues. Here the CDR3 reads CASSEGAGSGYGYTF. CDR3 DNA sequence: TGTGCCAGCTCGGAGGGGGCGGGGTCTGGCTATGGCTACACCTTC.

This clone was picked up one time. V gene TRBV2 combines with J gene TRBJ1-4; D is unresolved. Deletions cut 4 bases from V and 0 bases from J, with 18 bases between. Per germline, CDR1 SNHLY and CDR2 FYNNEI. This CDR3 is 18 amino acids long. For the CDR3, the DNA is TGTGCCAGCAGTGTCACAGAACTTATTTTTGCAACTAATGAAAAACTGTTTTTT. This encodes CASSVTELIFATNEKLFF. Full variable domain (rest looked up from reference TRBV2 and TRBJ1-4): EPEVTQTPSHQVTQMGQEVILRCVPISNHLYFYWYRQILGQKVEFLVSFYNNEISEKSEIFDDQFSVERPDGSNFTLKIRSTKLEDSAMYFCASSVTELIFATNEKLFFGSGTQLSVL.

V and J are TRBV19 and TRBJ2-7, with a weak D call TRBD1 (6 bases). The CDR3 spans 15 residues. V shed 5 bases and J shed 3 bases, with 17 bases lying between them. The V gene's germline CDR1 is LNHDA and CDR2 SQIVND (reference sequence). The CDR3 nucleotides are TGTGCCAGTAGTTCCCGGACAGCGCAAAACTACGAGCAGTACTTC. Protein sequence: CASSSRTAQNYEQYF.

This clone was counted a single time. This chain uses TRBV5-6 with TRBJ1-1, with TRBD1 as a possible D gene (6 bases). The germline V gene encodes CDR1 SGHDT and CDR2 YYEEEE. This CDR3 has 17 residues. The V gene lost 4 bases and the J gene lost 0 bases, with 19 bases spanning the gap. The CDR3 bases are TGTGCCAGCAGCCCGGGGGGCAGGTTAAGTATGAACACTGAAGCTTTCTTT. Protein product: CASSPGGRLSMNTEAFF.

This chain links TRBV5-6 with TRBJ1-1; 7 bases agree with TRBD1. The junction had 12 bases not matched to a gene; V was cut back by 0 bases and J by 1 base. CDR3 length: 18 residues. Per germline, CDR1 SGHDT and CDR2 YYEEEE. The DNA of the CDR3 is TGTGCCAGCAGCTTGGCCCGGAAAAGGGGGCCCAAGAACACTGAAGCTTTCTTT. It yields the protein CASSLARKRGPKNTEAFF.

This clone appeared once. J is TRBJ1-4 and V is TRBV16; D remains unclear. The CDR3 consists of 13 residues. CDR1 KGHSY and CDR2 FQNENV come from the germline V gene. The ends were cut back, 4 bases at V and 8 bases at J, with 11 bases in the middle. As DNA, the CDR3 is TGTGCCAGCAGCCCCGGGCCGGGAGAAAAACTGTTTTTT. Residues: CASSPGPGEKLFF.

This chain links TRBV29-1 with TRBJ2-1, with TRBD2 matching 8 bases. With V trimmed by 7 bases and J by 0 bases, 2 bases remained unmatched. The CDR3 sequence is 13 residues long. Germline loops: CDR1 SQVTM, CDR2 ANQGSEA. CDR3 loop: CSGGGSSYNEQFF. CDR3 nucleotide sequence: TGCAGCGGCGGGGGGAGCTCCTACAATGAGCAGTTCTTC.

V is TRBV4-2 and J is TRBJ2-7; D not resolved. The V end lost 1 base, the J end lost 3 bases, and 13 bases lay between the germline ends. CDR3 length equals 15 residues. Per the germline V gene, CDR1 is LGHNA and CDR2 is YNFKEQ. The chain's CDR3 is CASSQGTELSYEQYF. The CDR3 region has the DNA TGTGCCAGCAGCCAAGGAACGGAGCTGAGCTACGAGCAGTACTTC.

The CDR3 here is CASSDIQSSYNEQFF. DNA of the CDR3: TGTGCCAGCAGTGACATCCAGTCGTCCTACAATGAGCAGTTCTTC. J is TRBJ2-1 and V is TRBV6-1; no clear D gene. Germline V gene data show CDR1 as MNHNS and CDR2 as SASEGT. V was cut by 3 bases and J by 1 base, with 10 bases left in between. CDR3 length: 15 amino acids.

This clone was observed a single time. The chain joins TRBV11-2 to TRBJ1-6; D is unclear. Germline loops: CDR1 SGHAT, CDR2 FQNNGV. The CDR3 consists of 14 residues. V was trimmed by 3 bases and J by 9 bases, leaving 12 bases between them. CDR3 sequence: CASSFNEYRSPLHF. For the CDR3, the DNA is TGTGCCAGCAGCTTCAATGAGTACCGTTCACCCCTCCACTTT.

The chain joins TRBV18 to TRBJ2-7; D is undetermined. The CDR3 contains 13 residues. Germline V gene sequence: CDR1 KGHSH, CDR2 LQKENI. V dropped 4 bases and J dropped 1 base, with 8 bases sitting between them. The CDR3 DNA follows: TGTGCCAGCTCACTGACGGAGTCCTACGAGCAGTACTTC. Translating it yields CASSLTESYEQYF.

This rearrangement joins TRBV13 to TRBJ1-2; 7 bases fit TRBD1. Trimming removed 0 bases from V and 4 bases from J; junction bases left unmatched: 11. The CDR3 spans 17 residues. Per germline, CDR1 PRHDT and CDR2 FYEKMQ (reference sequence). The CDR3 protein is CASSLGFRDRSAYGYTF. The CDR3 nucleotides are TGTGCCAGCAGCTTAGGCTTCCGGGACAGATCTGCCTATGGCTACACCTTC.

J is TRBJ1-1 and V is TRBV19; D gene unclear. The CDR3 runs to 15 residues. V was shortened by 1 base and J by 3 bases, with 12 bases between the two germline ends. Germline CDR1 LNHDA, CDR2 SQIVND (reference sequence). The DNA of the CDR3 is TGTGCCAGTAGTATAGGACCCGGGAGAGACACTGAAGCTTTCTTT. Protein: CASSIGPGRDTEAFF.

V is TRBV19 and J is TRBJ2-3; no clear D gene. CDR3 length: 11 residues. V shed 7 bases and J shed 4 bases, with 6 bases lying between them. In germline, CDR1 is LNHDA, CDR2 SQIVND (reference sequence). CDR3 region: CASTHSDTQYF. DNA of the CDR3: TGTGCCAGTACCCACTCAGATACGCAGTATTTT.

This clone was detected once. V and J are TRBV6-4 and TRBJ1-2; D unclear. V was clipped by 2 bases and J by 11 bases, with 18 bases between them. This CDR3 has 14 residues. Germline CDR1 MRHNA, CDR2 SNTAGT. In DNA, the CDR3 is TGTGCCAGCAGTGACGTTTACGGAGGAGGACCTTACACCTTC. This codes for CASSDVYGGGPYTF.

The chain recombines TRBV7-9 with TRBJ2-3; TRBD1 aligns across 10 bases. Germline V gives CDR1 SEHNR, CDR2 FQNEAQ (reference sequence). Trimming cost V 8 bases and J 4 bases; bases outside gene matches: 6. This CDR3 spans 14 amino acids. CDR3 nucleotide sequence: TGTGCCAGCGTGACAGGGGGCCTTGCAGATACGCAGTATTTT. As protein: CASVTGGLADTQYF. The whole variable domain, remainder taken from reference TRBV7-9 and TRBJ2-3, is DTGVSQNPRHKITKRGQNVTFRCDPISEHNRLYWYRQTLGQGPEFLTYFQNEAQLEKSRLLSDRFSAERPKGSFSTLEIQRTEQGDSAMYLCASVTGGLADTQYFGPGTRLTVL.

This clone was seen a few times. The chain combines TRBV19 with TRBJ2-1; 10 nucleotides match TRBD2. Germline CDR1 and CDR2: LNHDA and SQIVND (reference sequence). V shed 7 bases and J 7 bases; nucleotides not matched to a gene: 10. The CDR3 loop spans 15 amino acids. CDR3 protein: CASTEGTSDTNEQFF. CDR3 DNA: TGTGCCAGTACGGAGGGGACTAGCGACACGAATGAGCAGTTCTTC. Combining the CDR3 with reference TRBV19 and TRBJ2-1 gives the whole variable domain DGGITQSPKYLFRKEGQNVTLSCEQNLNHDAMYWYRQDPGQGLRLIYYSQIVNDFQKGDIAEGYSVSREKKESFPLTVTSAQKNPTAFYLCASTEGTSDTNEQFFGPGTRLTVL.

The V gene is TRBV30, the J gene TRBJ2-7, with 8 bases fitting TRBD2. The CDR3 has 14 amino acids. The germline V gene encodes CDR1 GTSNPN and CDR2 SVGIG (reference sequence). V lost 4 bases to trimming and J lost 2 bases; unmatched junction nucleotides: 7. CDR3 amino acids: CAWTRTSGPYEQYF. In nucleotides, the CDR3 is TGTGCCTGGACCCGCACTAGCGGCCCCTACGAGCAGTACTTC.

The chain recombines TRBV2 with TRBJ1-4, with D hard to call. Germline loops: CDR1 SNHLY, CDR2 FYNNEI. This CDR3 contains 12 residues. V lost 8 bases to trimming and J lost 8 bases, with 12 bases between them. The CDR3 is CASFISREKLFF. DNA for the CDR3: TGTGCCAGCTTTATATCGAGGGAAAAACTGTTTTTT.

J is TRBJ1-1 and V is TRBV23-1, with D perhaps TRBD1 (5 bases). TRBV23-1 is an ORF, with its function uncertain. The V end was cut by 0 bases, the J end by 1 base, with 9 bases between. The CDR3 covers 15 residues. The CDR3 DNA sequence: TGCGCCAGCAGTCAATCCGGTCAGGGGAACACTGAAGCTTTCTTT. This gives the protein CASSQSGQGNTEAFF.

The chain links TRBV9 to TRBJ2-1, with TRBD2 matching 9 bases. Germline V gives CDR1 SGDLS, CDR2 YYNGEE. The CDR3 sequence is 15 residues long. The V segment lost 2 bases and the J segment 7 bases; nucleotides outside the gene matches: 7. The CDR3 reads CASSVVLAGYNEQFF. CDR3 bases: TGTGCCAGCAGCGTGGTACTAGCGGGTTATAATGAGCAGTTCTTC.